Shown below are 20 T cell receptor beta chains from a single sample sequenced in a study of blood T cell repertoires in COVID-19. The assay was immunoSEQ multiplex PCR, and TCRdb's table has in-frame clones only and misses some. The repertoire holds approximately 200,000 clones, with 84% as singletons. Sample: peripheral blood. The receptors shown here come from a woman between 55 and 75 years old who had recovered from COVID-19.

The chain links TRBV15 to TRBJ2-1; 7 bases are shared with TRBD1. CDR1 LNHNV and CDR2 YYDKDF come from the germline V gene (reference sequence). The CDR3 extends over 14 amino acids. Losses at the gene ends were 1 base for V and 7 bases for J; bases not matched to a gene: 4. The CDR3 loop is CATSRVARGNEQFF. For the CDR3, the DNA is TGTGCCACCAGCAGAGTGGCCAGGGGGAATGAGCAGTTCTTC.

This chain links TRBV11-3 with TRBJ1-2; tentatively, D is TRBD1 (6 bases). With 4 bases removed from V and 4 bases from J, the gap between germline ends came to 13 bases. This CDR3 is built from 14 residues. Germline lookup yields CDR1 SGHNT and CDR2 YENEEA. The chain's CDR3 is CASSCDRPFYGYTF. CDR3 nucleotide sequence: TGTGCCAGCAGCTGTGACAGGCCCTTCTATGGCTACACCTTC.

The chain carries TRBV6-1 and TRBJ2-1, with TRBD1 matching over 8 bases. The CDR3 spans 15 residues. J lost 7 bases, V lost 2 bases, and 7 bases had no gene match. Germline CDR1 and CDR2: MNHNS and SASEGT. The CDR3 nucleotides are TGTGCCAGCAGTGAAAAGGGACAGGTAATGAATGAGCAGTTCTTC. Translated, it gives CASSEKGQVMNEQFF.

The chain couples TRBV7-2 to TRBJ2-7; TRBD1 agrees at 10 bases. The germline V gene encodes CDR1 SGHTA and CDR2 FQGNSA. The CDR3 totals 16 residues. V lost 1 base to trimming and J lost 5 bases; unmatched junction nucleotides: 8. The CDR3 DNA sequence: TGTGCCAGCAGCTTAGTTGGGACAGGGGAGGGTAACGAGCAGTACTTC. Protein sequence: CASSLVGTGEGNEQYF.

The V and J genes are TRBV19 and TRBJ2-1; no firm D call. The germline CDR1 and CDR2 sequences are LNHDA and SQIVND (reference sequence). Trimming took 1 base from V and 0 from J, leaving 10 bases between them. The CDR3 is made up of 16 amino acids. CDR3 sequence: CASSIVPESSYNEQFF. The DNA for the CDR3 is TGTGCCAGTAGTATAGTCCCGGAGAGCTCCTACAATGAGCAGTTCTTC.

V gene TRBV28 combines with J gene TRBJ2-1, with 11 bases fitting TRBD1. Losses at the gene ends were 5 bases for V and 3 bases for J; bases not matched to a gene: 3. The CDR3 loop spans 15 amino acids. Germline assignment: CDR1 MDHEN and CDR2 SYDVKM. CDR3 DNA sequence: TGTGCCAGCAGTCCCGGGACAGGGGGCTACAATGAGCAGTTCTTC. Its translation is CASSPGTGGYNEQFF.

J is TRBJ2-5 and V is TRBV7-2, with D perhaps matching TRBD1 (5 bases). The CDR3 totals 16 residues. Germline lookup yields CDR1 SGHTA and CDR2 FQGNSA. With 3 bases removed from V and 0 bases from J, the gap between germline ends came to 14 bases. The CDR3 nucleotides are TGTGCCAGCAGCTTGGAGACAGTCCTGTACCAAGAGACCCAGTACTTC. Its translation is CASSLETVLYQETQYF.

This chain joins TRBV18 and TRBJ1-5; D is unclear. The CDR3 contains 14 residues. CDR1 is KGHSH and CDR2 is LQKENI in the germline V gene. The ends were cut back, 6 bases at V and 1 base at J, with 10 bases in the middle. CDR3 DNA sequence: TGTGCCAGCTCTTTCACAGAAAGCAATCAGCCCCAGCATTTT. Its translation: CASSFTESNQPQHF. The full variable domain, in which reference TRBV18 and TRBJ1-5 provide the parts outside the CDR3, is NAGVMQNPRHLVRRRGQEARLRCSPMKGHSHVYWYRQLPEEGLKFMVYLQKENIIDESGMPKERFSAEFPKEGPSILRIQQVVRGDSAAYFCASSFTESNQPQHFGDGTRLSIL.

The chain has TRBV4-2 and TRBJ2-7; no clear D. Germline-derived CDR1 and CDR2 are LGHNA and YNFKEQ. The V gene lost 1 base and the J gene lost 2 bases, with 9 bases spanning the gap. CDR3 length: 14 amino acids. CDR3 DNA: TGTGCCAGCAGCCAAGGGCCCGCAGCCTACGAGCAGTACTTC. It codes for CASSQGPAAYEQYF.

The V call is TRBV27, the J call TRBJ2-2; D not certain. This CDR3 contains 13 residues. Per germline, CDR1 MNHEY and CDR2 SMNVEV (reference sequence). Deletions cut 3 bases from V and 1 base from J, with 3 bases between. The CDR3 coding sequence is TGTGCCAGCAGTTTGAGGAACACCGGGGAGCTGTTTTTT. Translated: CASSLRNTGELFF.

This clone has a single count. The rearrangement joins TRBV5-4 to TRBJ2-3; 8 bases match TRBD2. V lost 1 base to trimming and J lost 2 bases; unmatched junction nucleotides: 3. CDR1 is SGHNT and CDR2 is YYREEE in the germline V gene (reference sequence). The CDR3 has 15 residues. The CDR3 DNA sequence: TGTGCCAGCAGCTTGATTAGCGGGGACACAGATACGCAGTATTTT. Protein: CASSLISGDTDTQYF. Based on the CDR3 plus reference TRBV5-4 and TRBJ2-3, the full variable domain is ETGVTQSPTHLIKTRGQQVTLRCSSQSGHNTVSWYQQALGQGPQFIFQYYREEENGRGNFPPRFSGLQFPNYSSELNVNALELDDSALYLCASSLISGDTDTQYFGPGTRLTVL.

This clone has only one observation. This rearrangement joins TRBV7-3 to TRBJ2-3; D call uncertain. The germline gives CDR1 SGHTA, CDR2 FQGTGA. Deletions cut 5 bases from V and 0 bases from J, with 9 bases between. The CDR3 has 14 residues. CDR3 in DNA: TGTGCCAGCAGCCCCCGTCCTAGCACAGATACGCAGTATTTT. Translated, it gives CASSPRPSTDTQYF.

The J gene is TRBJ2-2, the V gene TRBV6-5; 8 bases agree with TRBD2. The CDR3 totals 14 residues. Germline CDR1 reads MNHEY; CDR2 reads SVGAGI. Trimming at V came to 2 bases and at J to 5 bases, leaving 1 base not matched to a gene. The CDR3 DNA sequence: TGTGCCAGCAGTTACCGGGGGGGGACCGGGGAGCTGTTTTTT. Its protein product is CASSYRGGTGELFF.

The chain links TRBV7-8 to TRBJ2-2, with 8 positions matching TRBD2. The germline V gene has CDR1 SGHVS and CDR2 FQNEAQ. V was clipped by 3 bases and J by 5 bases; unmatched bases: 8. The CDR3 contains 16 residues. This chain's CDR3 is CASSFTAGAGTGELFF. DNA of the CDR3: TGTGCCAGCAGCTTCACAGCGGGAGCGGGAACCGGGGAGCTGTTTTTT.

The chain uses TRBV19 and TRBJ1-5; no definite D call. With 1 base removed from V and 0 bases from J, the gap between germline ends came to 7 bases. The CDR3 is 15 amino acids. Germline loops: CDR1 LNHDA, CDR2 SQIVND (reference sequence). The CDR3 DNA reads TGTGCCAGTAGTATAGCCTCAGGTAGCAATCAGCCCCAGCATTTT. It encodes CASSIASGSNQPQHF.

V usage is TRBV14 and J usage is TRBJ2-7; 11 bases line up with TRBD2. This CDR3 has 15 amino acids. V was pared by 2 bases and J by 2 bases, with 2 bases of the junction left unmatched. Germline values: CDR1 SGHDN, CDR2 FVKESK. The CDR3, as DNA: TGTGCCAGCAGCCAACTAGCGGGGGGCGCCTACGAGCAGTACTTC. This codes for CASSQLAGGAYEQYF.

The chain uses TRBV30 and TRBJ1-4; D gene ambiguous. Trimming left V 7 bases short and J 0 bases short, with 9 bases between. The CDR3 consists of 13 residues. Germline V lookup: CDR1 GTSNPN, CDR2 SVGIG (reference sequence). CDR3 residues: CAFRRATNEKLFF. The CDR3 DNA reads TGTGCCTTCCGGCGGGCAACTAATGAAAAACTGTTTTTT.

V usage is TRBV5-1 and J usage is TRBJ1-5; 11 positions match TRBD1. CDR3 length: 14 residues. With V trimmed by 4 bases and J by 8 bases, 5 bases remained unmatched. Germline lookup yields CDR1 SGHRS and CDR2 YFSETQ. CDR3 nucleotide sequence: TGCGCCAGCAGCCCGGGGACAGGGGGGGAGCCCCAGCATTTT. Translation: CASSPGTGGEPQHF.

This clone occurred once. CDR3 in amino acids: CASSQALLPNQPQHF. In DNA, the CDR3 is TGCGCCAGCAGCCAAGCACTCCTCCCTAATCAGCCCCAGCATTTT. The gene calls are TRBV4-3 and TRBJ1-5, with D unresolved. V was pared by 1 base and J by 4 bases, with 11 bases between. The CDR3 contains 15 residues. Germline V gives CDR1 LGHNA, CDR2 YSLEER.

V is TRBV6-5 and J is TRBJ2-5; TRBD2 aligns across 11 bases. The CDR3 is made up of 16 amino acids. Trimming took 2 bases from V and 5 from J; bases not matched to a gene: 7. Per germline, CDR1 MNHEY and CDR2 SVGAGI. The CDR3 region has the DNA TGTGCCAGCAGTTACCTTTTAGCGGGGGGGCCGGAGACCCAGTACTTC. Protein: CASSYLLAGGPETQYF.